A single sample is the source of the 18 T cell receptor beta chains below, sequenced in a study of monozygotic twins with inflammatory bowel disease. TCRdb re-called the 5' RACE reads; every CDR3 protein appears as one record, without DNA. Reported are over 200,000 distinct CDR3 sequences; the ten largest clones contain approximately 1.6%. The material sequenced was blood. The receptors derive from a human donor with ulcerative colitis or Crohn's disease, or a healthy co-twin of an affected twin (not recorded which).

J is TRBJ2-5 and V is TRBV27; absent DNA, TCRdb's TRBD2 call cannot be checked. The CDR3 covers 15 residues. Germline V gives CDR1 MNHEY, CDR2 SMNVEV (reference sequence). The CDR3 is CASSPTRGGGKTQYF.

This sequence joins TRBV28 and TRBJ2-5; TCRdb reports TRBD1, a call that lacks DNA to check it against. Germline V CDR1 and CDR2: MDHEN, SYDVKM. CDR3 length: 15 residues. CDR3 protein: CASSLQGVGQETQYF.

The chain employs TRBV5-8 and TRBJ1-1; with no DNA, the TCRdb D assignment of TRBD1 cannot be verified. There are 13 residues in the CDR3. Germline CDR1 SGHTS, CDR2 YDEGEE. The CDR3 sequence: CASSLVRGGQAFF.

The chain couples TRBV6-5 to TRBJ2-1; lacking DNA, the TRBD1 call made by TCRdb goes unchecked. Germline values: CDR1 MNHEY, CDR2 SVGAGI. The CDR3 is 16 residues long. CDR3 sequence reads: CASSYRMGGRYNEQFF.

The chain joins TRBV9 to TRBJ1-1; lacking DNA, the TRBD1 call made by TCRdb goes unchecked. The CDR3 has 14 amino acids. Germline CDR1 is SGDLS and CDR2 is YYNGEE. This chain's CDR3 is CASSVVQGITEAFF.

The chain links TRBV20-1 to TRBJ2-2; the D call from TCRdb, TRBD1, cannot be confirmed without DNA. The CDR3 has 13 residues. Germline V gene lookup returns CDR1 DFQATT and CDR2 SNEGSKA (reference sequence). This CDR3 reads CSAHDSKTGELFF.

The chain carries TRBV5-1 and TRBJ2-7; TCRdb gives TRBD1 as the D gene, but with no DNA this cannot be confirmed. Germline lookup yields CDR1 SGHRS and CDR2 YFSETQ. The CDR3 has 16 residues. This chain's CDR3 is CASSLAGDRGLYEQYF. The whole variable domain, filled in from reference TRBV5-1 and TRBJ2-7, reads KAGVTQTPRYLIKTRGQQVTLSCSPISGHRSVSWYQQTPGQGLQFLFEYFSETQRNKGNFPGRFSGRQFSNSRSEMNVSTLELGDSALYLCASSLAGDRGLYEQYFGPGTRLTVT.

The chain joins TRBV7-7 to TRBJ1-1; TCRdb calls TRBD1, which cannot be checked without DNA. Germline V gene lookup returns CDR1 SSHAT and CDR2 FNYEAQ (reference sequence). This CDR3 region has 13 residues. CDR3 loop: CASSLDRGTEAFF. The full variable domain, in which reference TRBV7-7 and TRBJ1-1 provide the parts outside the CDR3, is GAGVSQSPRYKVTKRGQDVTLRCDPISSHATLYWYQQALGQGPEFLTYFNYEAQPDKSGLPSDRFSAERPEGSISTLTIQRTEQRDSAMYRCASSLDRGTEAFFGQGTRLTVV.

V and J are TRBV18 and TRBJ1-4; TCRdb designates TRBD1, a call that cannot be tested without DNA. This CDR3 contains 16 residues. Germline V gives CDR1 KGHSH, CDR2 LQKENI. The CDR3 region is CASSRDRIPGVEKLFF.

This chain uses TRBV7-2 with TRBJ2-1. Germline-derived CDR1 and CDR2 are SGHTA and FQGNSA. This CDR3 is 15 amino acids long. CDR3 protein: CASSSDGVAYNEQFF. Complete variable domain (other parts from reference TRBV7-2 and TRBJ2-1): GAGVSQSPSNKVTEKGKDVELRCDPISGHTALYWYRQSLGQGLEFLIYFQGNSAPDKSGLPSDRFSAERTGGSVSTLTIQRTQQEDSAVYLCASSSDGVAYNEQFFGPGTRLTVL.

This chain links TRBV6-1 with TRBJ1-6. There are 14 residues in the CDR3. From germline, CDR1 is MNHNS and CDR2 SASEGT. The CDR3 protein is CASSRTVHNSPLHF.

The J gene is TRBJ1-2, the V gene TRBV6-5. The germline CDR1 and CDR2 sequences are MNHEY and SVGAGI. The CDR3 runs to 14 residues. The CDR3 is CASSYSGSIHGYTF.

The CDR3 sequence is CASSLGRSSYNSPLHF. The rearrangement links TRBV5-1 to TRBJ1-6. CDR1 is SGHRS and CDR2 is YFSETQ in the germline V gene. The CDR3 consists of 16 residues.

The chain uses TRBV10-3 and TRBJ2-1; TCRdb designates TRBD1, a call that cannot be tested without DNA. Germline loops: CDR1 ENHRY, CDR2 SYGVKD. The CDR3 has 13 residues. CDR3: CAIRPGTPNGQFF.

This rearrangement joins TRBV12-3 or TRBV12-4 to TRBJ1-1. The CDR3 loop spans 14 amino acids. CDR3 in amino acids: CASSLGEGNTEAFF.

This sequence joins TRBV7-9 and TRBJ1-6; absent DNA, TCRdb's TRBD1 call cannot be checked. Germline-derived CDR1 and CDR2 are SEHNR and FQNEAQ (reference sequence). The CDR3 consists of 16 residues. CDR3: CASSPQTGAYNSPLHF.

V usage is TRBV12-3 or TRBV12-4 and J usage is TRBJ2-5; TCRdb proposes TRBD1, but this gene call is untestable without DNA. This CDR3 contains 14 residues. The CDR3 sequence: CATRSGTGRETQYF.

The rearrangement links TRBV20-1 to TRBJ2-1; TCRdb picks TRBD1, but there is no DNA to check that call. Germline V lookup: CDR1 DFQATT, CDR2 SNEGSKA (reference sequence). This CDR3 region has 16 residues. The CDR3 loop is CSAISFRQGGVNEQFF.